This T cell receptor beta chain was recorded in a study of regulatory T cells in long-lasting Graves disease. Study observations and caveats: Since the sample size was small, accuracy may have been reduced.

At least ten counts were recorded for this clonotype. Its antigen remains unidentified. Noted time point: newly diagnosed GD, antithyroid drugs for less than 3 months. The TCR library used RNA extracted from PBMCs. With iRepertoire HTBI primers and Arm-PCR of CDR3 regions, TCR beta libraries were built. MiXCR was run by TCRdb on the multiplex PCR reads, yielding one entry per CDR3 protein. There are about 220,000 distinct CDR3 sequences in the sample; roughly 19% occur only once, and 12% lies in the top ten. Trimming cost V 4 bases and J 5 bases; bases outside gene matches: 5. Germline V gene sequence: CDR1 SGHNT, CDR2 YYREEE (reference sequence). The CDR3 is made up of 14 amino acids. The same data also went into a second study, on T cells in Graves' hyperthyroidism and ophthalmopathy. From that paper: Absence of ophthalmopathy progression within 18 months defined stable Graves' hyperthyroidism.

The receptor comes from a woman aged 25 to 39 with Graves disease. This sample comprised peripheral blood mononuclear cells (PBMCs), obtained at new diagnosis, from a patient treated with antithyroid drugs. The V gene is TRBV5-4, the J gene TRBJ1-4, with 7 bases identical to TRBD1. The CDR3 loop reads CASSRTGYNEKLFF. The CDR3 DNA reads as TGTGCCAGCAGCCGGACAGGATACAATGAAAAACTGTTTTTT.